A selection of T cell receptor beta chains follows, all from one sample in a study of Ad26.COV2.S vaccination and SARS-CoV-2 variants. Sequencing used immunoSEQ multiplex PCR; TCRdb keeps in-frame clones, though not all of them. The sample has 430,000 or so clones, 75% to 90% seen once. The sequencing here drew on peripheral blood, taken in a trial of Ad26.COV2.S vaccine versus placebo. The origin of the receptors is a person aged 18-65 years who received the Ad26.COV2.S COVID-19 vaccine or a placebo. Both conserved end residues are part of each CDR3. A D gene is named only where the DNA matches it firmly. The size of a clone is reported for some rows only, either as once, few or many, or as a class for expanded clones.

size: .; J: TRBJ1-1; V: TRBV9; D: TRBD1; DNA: TGTGCCAGCAGCGTATCCGGGACAGAATCCTACACTGAAGCTTTCTTT; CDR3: CASSVSGTESYTEAFF
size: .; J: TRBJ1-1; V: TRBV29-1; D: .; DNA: TGCAGCGTCGAAGTCGGGGTACCTGAAGCTTTCTTT; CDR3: CSVEVGVPEAFF
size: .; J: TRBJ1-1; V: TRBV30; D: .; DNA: TGTGCCTGGAGTGCCCAATCAGGGGCAAAGAACACTGAAGCTTTCTTT; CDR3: CAWSAQSGAKNTEAFF
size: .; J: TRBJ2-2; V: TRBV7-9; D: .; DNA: TGTGCCAGCAGCCTCTCCGGGGCCGGGGAGCTGTTTTTT; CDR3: CASSLSGAGELFF
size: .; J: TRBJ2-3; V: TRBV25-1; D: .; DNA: TGTGCCAGCAGTCCCCACCAGGACAGTTCAGACACAGATACGCAGTATTTT; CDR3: CASSPHQDSSDTDTQYF
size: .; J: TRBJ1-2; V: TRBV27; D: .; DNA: TGTGCCAGCAGTCCCGTCCTTGGGCTTCTCCCAGACTATGGCTACACCTTC; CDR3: CASSPVLGLLPDYGYTF
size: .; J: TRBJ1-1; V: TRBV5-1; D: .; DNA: TGCGCCAGCAGCTTGGATCAGATTGAAGCTTTCTTT; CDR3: CASSLDQIEAFF
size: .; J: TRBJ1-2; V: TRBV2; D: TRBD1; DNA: TGTGCCAGCAGTACGGACAGGATTAACTATGGCTACACCTTC; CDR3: CASSTDRINYGYTF
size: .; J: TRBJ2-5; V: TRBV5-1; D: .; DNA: TGCGCCAGCAGCTTAGAGGTGGCTTGGGAGACCCAGTACTTC; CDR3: CASSLEVAWETQYF
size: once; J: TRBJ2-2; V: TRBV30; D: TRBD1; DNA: TGTGCCTGGAGTGTAAGGGCAGGCCCGACAGGGCCCGGGGAGCTGTTTTTT; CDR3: CAWSVRAGPTGPGELFF
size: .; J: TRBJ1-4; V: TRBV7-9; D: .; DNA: TGTGCCAGCAGCTTTGGGTCGGGATCGGGTGAAAAACTGTTTTTT; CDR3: CASSFGSGSGEKLFF
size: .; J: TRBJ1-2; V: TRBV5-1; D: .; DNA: TGCGCCAGCAGCTTGGCCACCGCTTGGTACGGCTACACCTTC; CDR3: CASSLATAWYGYTF
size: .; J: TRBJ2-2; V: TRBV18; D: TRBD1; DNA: TGTGCCAGCTCACCGGACAGGGTCCGGACCGGGGAGCTGTTTTTT; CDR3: CASSPDRVRTGELFF
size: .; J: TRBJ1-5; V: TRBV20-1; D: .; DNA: TGCAGTGCTAGTTTCGGTGGCAGCTGGCAGCCCCAGCATTTT; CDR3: CSASFGGSWQPQHF
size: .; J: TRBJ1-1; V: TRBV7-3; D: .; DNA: TGTGCCAGCGCGTCCCGGCAGGGCGGTGAAGCTTTCTTT; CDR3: CASASRQGGEAFF
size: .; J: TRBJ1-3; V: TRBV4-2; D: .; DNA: TGTGCCAGCAGCCAGGTGGGCTCTGGAAACACCATATATTTT; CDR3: CASSQVGSGNTIYF
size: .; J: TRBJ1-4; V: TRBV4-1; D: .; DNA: TGCGCCAGCAGCCAACGGACACTTAATGAAAAACTGTTTTTT; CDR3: CASSQRTLNEKLFF
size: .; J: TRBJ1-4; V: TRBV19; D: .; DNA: TGTGCCAGTAGTGAACAGGGTATAGGAAAACTGTTTTTT; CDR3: CASSEQGIGKLFF
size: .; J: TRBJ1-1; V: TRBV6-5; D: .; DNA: TGTGCCAGCAGTTACTTGGGGGCCGACACTGAAGCTTTCTTT; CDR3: CASSYLGADTEAFF
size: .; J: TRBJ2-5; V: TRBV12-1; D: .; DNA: TGTGCCAGCACCCTACTCCCATCAACCGGGACCTCGAGGGCAGAGACCCAGTACTTC; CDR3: CASTLLPSTGTSRAETQYF
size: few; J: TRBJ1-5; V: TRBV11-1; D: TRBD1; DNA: TGTGCCAGCAGCCAGGGGGGTTCAAGCAATCAGCCCCAGCATTTT; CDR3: CASSQGGSSNQPQHF
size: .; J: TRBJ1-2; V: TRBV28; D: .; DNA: TGTGCCAGCAGTTTTGAAGGGGGAACTTCGTTCTATGGCTACACCTTC; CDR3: CASSFEGGTSFYGYTF
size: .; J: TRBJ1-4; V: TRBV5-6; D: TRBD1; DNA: TGTGCCAGCAGCTTGGCCGGGACAGCAACTAATGAAAAACTGTTTTTT; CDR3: CASSLAGTATNEKLFF
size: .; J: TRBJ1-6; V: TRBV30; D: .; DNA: TGTGCCTGGTCCCCTCCAGCCGTCAATTCACCCCTCCACTTT; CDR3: CAWSPPAVNSPLHF
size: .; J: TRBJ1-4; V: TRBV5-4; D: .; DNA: TGTGCCAGCAGCTTGATCGGTGAAAAACTGTTTTTT; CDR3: CASSLIGEKLFF
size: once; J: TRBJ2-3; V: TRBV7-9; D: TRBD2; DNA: TGTGCCAGCAGCCCTGGGACTAGCGCAGATACGCAGTATTTT; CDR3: CASSPGTSADTQYF
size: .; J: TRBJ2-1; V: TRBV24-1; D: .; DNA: TGTGCCACCAGTGAAGGAGGGGTCGGAGGCTCCTACAATGAGCAGTTCTTC; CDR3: CATSEGGVGGSYNEQFF
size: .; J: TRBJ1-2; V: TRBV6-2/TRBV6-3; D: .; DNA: TGTGCCAGCAGTTACGAGGTAGGGAGGAGCTATGGCTACACCTTC; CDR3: CASSYEVGRSYGYTF
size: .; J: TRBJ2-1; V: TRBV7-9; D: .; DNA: TGTGCCAGCAGCTTTGGTCTACCTGATGAGCAGTTCTTC; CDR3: CASSFGLPDEQFF
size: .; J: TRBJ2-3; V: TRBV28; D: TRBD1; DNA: TGTGCCAGCAGAGTGGACAGGAGTAACACAGATACGCAGTATTTT; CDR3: CASRVDRSNTDTQYF
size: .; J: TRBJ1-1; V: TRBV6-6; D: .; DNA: TGTGCCAGCAGTTACAAGGGTACTGAAGCTTTCTTT; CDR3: CASSYKGTEAFF
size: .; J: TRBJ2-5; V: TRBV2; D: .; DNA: TGTGCCGGGGGACTGAGGGGCGGCCAGTACTTC; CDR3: CAGGLRGGQYF
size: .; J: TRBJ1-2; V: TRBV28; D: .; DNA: TGTGCCAGCAGTTTGATACTAGACTATGGCTACACCTTC; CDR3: CASSLILDYGYTF
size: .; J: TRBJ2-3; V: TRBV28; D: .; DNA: TGTGCCAGCAGATTTAGCACAGATACGCAGTATTTT; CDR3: CASRFSTDTQYF
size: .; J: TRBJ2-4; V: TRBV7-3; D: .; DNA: TGTGCCAGCAGCTTAGGGCAGGGGAACATTCAGTACTTC; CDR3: CASSLGQGNIQYF
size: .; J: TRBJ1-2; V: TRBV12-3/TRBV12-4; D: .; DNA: TGTGCCAGCAGTGATACGGATTTCTATGGCTACACCTTC; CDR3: CASSDTDFYGYTF
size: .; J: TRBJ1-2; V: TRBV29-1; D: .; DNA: TGCAGCGCTTCGAGTTCTGGTATCTATGGCTACACCTTC; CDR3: CSASSSGIYGYTF
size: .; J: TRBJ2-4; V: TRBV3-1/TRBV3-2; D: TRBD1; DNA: TGTGCCAGCAGCCGCCCGGACAGGGAGAACATTCAGTACTTC; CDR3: CASSRPDRENIQYF
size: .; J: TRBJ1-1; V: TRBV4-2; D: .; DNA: TGTGCCAGCAGCGGGAGTACCAACGTCCTGAACACTGAAGCTTTCTTT; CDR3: CASSGSTNVLNTEAFF
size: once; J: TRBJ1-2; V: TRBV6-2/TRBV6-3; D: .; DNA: TGTGCCAGCAGCCTAACTCCGATCCGGCCGGGCTACACCTTC; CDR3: CASSLTPIRPGYTF
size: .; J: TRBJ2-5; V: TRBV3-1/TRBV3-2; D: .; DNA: TGTGCCAGCTCACAGGTCTACCAAGAGACCCAGTACTTC; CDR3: CASSQVYQETQYF
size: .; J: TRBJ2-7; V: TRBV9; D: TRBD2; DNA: TGTGCCAGCAGCGTAACTAGCGGGCGGGACCCCTCCGAGCAGTACTTC; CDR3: CASSVTSGRDPSEQYF